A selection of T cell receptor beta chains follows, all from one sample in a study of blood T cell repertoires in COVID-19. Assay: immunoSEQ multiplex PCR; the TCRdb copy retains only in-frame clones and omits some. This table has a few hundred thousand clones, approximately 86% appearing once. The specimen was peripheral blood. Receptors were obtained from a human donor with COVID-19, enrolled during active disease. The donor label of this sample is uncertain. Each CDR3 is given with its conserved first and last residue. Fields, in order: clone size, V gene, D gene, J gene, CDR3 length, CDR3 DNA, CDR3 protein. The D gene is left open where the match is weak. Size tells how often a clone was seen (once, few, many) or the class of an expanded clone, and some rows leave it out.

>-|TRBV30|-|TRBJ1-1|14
TGTGCCTGGAGCGGACTACTTAGGGACACTGAAGCTTTCTTT
CAWSGLLRDTEAFF
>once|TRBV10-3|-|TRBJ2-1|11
TGTGCCATCACCGGGGGTGAAGGGCAGTTCTTC
CAITGGEGQFF
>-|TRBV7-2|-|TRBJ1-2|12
TGTGCCAGCAGCTTAGACGGCTATGGCTACACCTTC
CASSLDGYGYTF
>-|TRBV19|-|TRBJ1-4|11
TGTGCCAGTACCCAGCGCGAAAAACTGTTTTTT
CASTQREKLFF
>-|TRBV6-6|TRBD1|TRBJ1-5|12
TGTGCCACCTCAGGGGGCGGTCAGCCCCAGCATTTT
CATSGGGQPQHF
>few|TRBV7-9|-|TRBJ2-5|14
TGTGCCAGCAGCCAGGGCTACAGCCAAGAGACCCAGTACTTC
CASSQGYSQETQYF
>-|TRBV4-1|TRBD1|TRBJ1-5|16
TGCGCCAGCAGCCATTACGGGACAGGCGATAATCAGCCCCAGCATTTT
CASSHYGTGDNQPQHF
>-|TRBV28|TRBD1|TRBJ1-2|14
TGTGCCAGCAGTCAAAGACAGGGGGACTATGGCTACACCTTC
CASSQRQGDYGYTF
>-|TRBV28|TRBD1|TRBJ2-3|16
TGTGCCAGCAGTCCCCGGACAGGGAGATCCACAGATACGCAGTATTTT
CASSPRTGRSTDTQYF
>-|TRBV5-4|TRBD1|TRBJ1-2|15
TGTGCCAGCAGGGCCCCAACAGGGGGCGCTTATGGCTACACCTTC
CASRAPTGGAYGYTF
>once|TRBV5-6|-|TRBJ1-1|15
TGTGCCAGCAGCCCCGGACAGAGCCTCTACACTGAAGCTTTCTTT
CASSPGQSLYTEAFF
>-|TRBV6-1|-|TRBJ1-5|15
TGTGCCAGCAGTGAAGGAGGGACACAACTTCAGCCCCAGCATTTT
CASSEGGTQLQPQHF
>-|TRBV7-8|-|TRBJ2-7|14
TGTGCCAGCAGCTTTTGGGGCCAAGAAGGGGGGAGGGACTTC
CASSFWGQEGGRDF
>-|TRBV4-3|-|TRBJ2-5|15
TGCGCCAGCAGCCAGGGTACTAGCCGCCAAGAGACCCAGTACTTC
CASSQGTSRQETQYF
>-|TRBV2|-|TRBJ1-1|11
TGTGCCAGAGTCAGGGGCACTGAAGCTTTCTTT
CARVRGTEAFF
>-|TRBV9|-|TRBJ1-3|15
TGTGCCAGCAGCGCCCTCCCCCTTCCTGGAAACACCATATATTTT
CASSALPLPGNTIYF
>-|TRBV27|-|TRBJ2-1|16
TGTGCCAGCAGTTTACACAGGGCCAGCCAATTCAATGAGCAGTTCTTC
CASSLHRASQFNEQFF
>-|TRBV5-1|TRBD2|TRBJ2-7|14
TGCGCCAGCAGCTTGGCGCTAGCGGCCTACGAGCAGTACTTC
CASSLALAAYEQYF
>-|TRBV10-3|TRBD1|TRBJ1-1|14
TGTGCCATCAGTCGACAGGGGAGGGACACTGAAGCTTTCTTT
CAISRQGRDTEAFF